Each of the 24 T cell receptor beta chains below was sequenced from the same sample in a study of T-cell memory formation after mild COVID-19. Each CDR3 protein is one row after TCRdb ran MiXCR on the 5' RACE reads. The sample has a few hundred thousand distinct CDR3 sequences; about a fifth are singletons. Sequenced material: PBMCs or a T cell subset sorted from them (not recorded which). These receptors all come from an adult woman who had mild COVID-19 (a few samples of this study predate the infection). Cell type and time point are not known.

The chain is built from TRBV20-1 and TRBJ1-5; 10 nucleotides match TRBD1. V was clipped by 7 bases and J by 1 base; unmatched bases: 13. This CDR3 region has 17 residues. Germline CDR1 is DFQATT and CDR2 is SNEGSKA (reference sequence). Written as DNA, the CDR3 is TGCAGTGGACGCCCCCGGGACAGGGGATACAGCAATCAGCCCCAGCATTTT. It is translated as CSGRPRDRGYSNQPQHF.

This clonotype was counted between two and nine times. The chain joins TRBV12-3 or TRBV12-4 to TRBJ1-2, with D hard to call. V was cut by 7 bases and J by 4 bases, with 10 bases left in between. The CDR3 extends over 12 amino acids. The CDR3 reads CASKSAAYGYTF. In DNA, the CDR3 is TGTGCCAGCAAGTCGGCAGCCTATGGCTACACCTTC.

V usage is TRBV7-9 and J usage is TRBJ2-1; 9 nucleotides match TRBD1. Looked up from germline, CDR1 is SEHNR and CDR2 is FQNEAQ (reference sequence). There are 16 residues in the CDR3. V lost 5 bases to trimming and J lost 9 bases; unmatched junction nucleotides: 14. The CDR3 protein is CASSPLPGTGRSEQFF. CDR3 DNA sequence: TGTGCCAGCAGCCCCCTTCCCGGGACAGGGAGAAGTGAGCAGTTCTTC. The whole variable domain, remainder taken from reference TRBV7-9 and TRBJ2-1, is DTGVSQNPRHKITKRGQNVTFRCDPISEHNRLYWYRQTLGQGPEFLTYFQNEAQLEKSRLLSDRFSAERPKGSFSTLEIQRTEQGDSAMYLCASSPLPGTGRSEQFFGPGTRLTVL.

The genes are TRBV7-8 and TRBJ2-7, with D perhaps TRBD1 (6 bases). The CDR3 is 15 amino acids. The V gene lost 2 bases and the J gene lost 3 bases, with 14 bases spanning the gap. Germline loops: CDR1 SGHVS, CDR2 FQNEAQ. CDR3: CASSLSDRGNYEQYF. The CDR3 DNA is TGTGCCAGCAGCTTATCGGACAGAGGCAACTACGAGCAGTACTTC.

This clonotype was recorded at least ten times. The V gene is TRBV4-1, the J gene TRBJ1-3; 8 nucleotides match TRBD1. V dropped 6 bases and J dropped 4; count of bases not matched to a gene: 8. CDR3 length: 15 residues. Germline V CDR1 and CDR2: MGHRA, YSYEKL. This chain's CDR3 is CASSASRDRGNTIYF. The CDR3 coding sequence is TGCGCCAGCAGTGCATCCCGGGACAGGGGAAACACCATATATTTT.

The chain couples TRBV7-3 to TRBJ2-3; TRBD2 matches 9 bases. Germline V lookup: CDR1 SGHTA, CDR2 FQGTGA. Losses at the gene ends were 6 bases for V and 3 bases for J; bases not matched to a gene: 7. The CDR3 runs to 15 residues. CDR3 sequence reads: CASRAGLAGTDTQYF. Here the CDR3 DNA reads TGTGCCAGCAGGGCCGGGCTAGCGGGGACAGATACGCAGTATTTT.

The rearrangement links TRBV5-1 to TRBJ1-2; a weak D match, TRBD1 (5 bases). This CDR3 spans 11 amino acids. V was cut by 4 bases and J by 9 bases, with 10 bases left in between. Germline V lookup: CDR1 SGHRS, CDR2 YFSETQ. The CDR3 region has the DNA TGCGCCAGCAGCCTGGGACTTAGCTACACCTTC. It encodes CASSLGLSYTF.

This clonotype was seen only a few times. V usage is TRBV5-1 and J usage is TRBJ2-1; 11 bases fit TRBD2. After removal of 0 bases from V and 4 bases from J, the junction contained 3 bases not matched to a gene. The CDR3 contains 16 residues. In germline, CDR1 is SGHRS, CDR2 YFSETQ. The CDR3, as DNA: TGCGCCAGCAGCTTGGTTCTAGCGGGGGGTTACAATGAGCAGTTCTTC. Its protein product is CASSLVLAGGYNEQFF.

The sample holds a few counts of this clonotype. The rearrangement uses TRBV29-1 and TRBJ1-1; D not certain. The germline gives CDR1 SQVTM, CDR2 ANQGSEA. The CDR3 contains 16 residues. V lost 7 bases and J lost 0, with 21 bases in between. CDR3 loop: CSGVGEGPGMNTEAFF. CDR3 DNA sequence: TGCAGCGGGGTCGGGGAAGGCCCCGGGATGAACACTGAAGCTTTCTTT.

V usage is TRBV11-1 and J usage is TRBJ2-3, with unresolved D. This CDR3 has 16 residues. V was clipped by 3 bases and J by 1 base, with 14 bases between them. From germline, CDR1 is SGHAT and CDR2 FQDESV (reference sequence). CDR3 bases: TGTGCCAGCAGCTTCCTCAAACCCGTGGGCACAGATACGCAGTATTTT. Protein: CASSFLKPVGTDTQYF.

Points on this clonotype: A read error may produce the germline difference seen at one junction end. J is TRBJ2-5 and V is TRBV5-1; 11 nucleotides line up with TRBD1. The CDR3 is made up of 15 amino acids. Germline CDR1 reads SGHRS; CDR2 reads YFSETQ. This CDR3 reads CASSLGTGGRETQYF. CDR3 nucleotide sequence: TGTGCCAGCAGTTTGGGGACAGGGGGAAGAGAGACCCAGTACTTC.

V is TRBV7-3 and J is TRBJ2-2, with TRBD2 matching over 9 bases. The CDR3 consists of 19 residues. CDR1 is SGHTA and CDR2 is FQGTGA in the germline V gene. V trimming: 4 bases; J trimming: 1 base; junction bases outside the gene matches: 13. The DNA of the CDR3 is TGTGCCAGCAGCTCCTTTCGGGCTAGCGGGGCCTTGAACACCGGGGAGCTGTTTTTT. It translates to CASSSFRASGALNTGELFF.

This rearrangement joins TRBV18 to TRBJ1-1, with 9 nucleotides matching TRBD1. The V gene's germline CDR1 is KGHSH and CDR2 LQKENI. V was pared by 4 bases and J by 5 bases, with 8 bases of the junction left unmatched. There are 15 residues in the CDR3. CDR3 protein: CASSLPGQGRTEAFF. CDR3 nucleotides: TGTGCCAGCTCACTTCCGGGACAGGGAAGGACTGAAGCTTTCTTT.

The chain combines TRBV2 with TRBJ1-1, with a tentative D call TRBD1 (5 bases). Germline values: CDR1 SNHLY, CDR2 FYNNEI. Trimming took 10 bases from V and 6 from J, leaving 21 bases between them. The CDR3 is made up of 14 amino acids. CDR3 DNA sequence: TGTGCCAAACGGGGTGGGGCAGTTCTGTCTGAAGCTTTCTTT. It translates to CAKRGGAVLSEAFF.

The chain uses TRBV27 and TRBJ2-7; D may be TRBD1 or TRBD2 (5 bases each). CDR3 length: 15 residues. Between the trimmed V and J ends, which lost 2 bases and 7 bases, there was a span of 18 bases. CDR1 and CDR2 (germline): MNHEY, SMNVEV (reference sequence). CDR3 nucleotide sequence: TGTGCCAGCAGTTTAATCCCCCAGGGACCTTTGGAGCAGTACTTC. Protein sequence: CASSLIPQGPLEQYF.

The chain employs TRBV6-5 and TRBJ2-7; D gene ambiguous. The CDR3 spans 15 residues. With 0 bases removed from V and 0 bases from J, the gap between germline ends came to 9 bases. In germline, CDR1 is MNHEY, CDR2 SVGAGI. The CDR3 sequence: CASSYSKENSYEQYF. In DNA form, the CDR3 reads TGTGCCAGCAGTTACTCGAAGGAAAACTCCTACGAGCAGTACTTC.

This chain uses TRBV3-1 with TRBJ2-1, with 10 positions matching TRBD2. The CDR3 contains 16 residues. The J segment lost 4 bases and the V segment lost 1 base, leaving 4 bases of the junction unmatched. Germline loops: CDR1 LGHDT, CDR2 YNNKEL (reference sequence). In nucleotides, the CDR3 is TGTGCCAGCAGCCAAGCCGGACTAGCGGTTTACAATGAGCAGTTCTTC. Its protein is CASSQAGLAVYNEQFF.

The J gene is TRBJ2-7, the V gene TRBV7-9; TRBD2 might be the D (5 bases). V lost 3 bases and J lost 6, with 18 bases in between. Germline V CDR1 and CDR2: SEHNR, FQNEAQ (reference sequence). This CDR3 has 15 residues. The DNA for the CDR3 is TGTGCCAGCAGCTTGGCGCCGGGGATAACGGGCGAGCAGTACTTC. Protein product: CASSLAPGITGEQYF.

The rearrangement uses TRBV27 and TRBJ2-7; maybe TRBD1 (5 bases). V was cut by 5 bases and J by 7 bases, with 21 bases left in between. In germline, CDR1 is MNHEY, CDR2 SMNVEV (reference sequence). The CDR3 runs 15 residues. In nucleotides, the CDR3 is TGTGCCAGCAGTCCGCGGACGGAACTCCCAGGGGAGCAGTACTTC. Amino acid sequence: CASSPRTELPGEQYF.

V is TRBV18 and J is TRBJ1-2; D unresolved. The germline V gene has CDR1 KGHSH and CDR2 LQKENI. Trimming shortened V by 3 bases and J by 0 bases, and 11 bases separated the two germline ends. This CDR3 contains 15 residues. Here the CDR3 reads CASSPPQLTNYGYTF. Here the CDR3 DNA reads TGTGCCAGCTCACCTCCTCAACTCACTAACTATGGCTACACCTTC.

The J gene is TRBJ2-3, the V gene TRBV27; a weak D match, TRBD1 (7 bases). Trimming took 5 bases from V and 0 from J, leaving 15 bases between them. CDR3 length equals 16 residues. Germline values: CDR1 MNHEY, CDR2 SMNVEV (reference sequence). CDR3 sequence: CASSPRQGLSTDTQYF. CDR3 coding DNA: TGTGCCAGCAGTCCCCGACAGGGACTTAGCACAGATACGCAGTATTTT.

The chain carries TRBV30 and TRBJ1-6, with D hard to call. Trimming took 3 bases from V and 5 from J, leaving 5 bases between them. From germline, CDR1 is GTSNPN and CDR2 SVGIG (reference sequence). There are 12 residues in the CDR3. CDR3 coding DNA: TGTGCCTGGAGGTTCAATAATTCACCCCTCCACTTT. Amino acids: CAWRFNNSPLHF. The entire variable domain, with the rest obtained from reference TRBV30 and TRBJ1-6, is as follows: SQTIHQWPATLVQPVGSPLSLECTVEGTSNPNLYWYRQAAGRGLQLLFYSVGIGQISSEVPQNLSASRPQDRQFILSSKKLLLSDSGFYLCAWRFNNSPLHFGNGTRLTVT.

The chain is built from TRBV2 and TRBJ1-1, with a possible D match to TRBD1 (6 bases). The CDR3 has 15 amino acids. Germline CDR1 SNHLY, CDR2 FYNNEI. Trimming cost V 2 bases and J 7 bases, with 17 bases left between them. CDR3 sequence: CASSEFPIRGDEAFF. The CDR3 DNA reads TGTGCCAGCAGTGAATTCCCGATTAGGGGGGATGAAGCTTTCTTT.

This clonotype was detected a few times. The CDR3 here is CASMDRGRGETQYF. CDR3 sequence (DNA): TGTGCCAGCATGGACAGGGGGCGAGGCGAGACCCAGTACTTC. The V call is TRBV25-1, the J call TRBJ2-5; 11 bases are a match to TRBD1. V lost 7 bases to trimming and J lost 5 bases; unmatched junction nucleotides: 6. The CDR3 extends over 14 amino acids. Germline V lookup: CDR1 MGHDK, CDR2 SYGVNS.